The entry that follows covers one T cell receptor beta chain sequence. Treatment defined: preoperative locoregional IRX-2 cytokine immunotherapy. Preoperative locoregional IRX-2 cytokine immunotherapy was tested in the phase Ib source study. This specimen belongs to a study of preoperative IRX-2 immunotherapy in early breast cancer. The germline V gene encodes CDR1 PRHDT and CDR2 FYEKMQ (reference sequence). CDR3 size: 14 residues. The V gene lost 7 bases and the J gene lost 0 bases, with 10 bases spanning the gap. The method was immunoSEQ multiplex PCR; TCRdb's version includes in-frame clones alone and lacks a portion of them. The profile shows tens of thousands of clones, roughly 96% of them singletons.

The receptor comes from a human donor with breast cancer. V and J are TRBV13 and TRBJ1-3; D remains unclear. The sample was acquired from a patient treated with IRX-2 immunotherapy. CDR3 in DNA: TGTGCCAGCACTTCTGGGCTCTCTGGAAACACCATATATTTT. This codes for CASTSGLSGNTIYF.